This TCR beta chain appears in the sequencing data of a study of T-cell memory formation after mild COVID-19. Overall study context: The TCR clusters were mostly specific to one donor. The study's findings and limits: Mainly in CM and EM were contracting CD4+ clones; CD8+ were in EMRA. Day 15 to 85 contracting clones showed balanced CD4/CD8; later expanders leaned CD4+.

Each CDR3 protein gets one entry after TCRdb re-called the 5' RACE reads with MiXCR. The sample includes around 430,000 distinct CDR3 sequences, about 16% of them seen just once. This CDR3 is built from 14 residues. CDR1 and CDR2 (germline): MNHNY, SVGAGI (reference sequence). V lost 4 bases and J lost 0, with 10 bases in between. This clonotype was seen a few times. Its antigen is unidentified. V gene TRBV6-6 combines with J gene TRBJ2-7; possibly TRBD1 for D (6 bases). This clonotype was sampled from a man aged 18 to 29 who had mild COVID-19 (a few samples of this study predate the infection). Cell type and time point are not known. Sequencing was carried out using PBMCs or a T cell subset sorted from them (not recorded which). The CDR3 spells CASSFGDISYEQYV. In DNA, the CDR3 is TGTGCCAGCAGTTTTGGGGACATCTCCTACGAGCAGTACGTC.